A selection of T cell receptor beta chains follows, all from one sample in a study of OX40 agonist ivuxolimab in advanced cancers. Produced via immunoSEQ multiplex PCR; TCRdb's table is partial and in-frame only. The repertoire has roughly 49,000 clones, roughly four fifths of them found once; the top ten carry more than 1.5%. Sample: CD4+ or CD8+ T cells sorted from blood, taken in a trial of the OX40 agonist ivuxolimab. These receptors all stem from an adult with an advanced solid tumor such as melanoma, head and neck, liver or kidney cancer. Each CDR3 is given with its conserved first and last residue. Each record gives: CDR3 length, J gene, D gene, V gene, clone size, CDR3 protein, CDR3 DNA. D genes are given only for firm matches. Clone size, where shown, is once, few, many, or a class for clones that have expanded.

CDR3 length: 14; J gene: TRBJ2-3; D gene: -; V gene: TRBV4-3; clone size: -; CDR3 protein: CASSQQRSADTQYF; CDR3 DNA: TGCGCCAGCAGCCAACAGCGGAGCGCAGATACGCAGTATTTT
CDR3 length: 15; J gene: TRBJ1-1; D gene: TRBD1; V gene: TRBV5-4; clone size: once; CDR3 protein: CASSPGQGVNTEAFF; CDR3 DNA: TGTGCCAGCAGCCCCGGACAGGGGGTGAACACTGAAGCTTTCTTT
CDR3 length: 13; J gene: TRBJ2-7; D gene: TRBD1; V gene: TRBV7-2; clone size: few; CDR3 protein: CASSPRQGGWQYF; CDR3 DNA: TGTGCCAGCAGCCCACGACAGGGTGGTTGGCAGTACTTC
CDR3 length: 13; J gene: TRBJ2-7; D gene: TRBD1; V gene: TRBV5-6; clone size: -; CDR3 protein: CASSTGVVREQYF; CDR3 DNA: TGTGCCAGCAGCACAGGGGTAGTGCGGGAGCAGTACTTC
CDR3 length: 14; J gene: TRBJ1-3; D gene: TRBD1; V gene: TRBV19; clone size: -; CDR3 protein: CASSTGEAGNTIYF; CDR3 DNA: TGTGCCAGTAGCACAGGGGAGGCTGGAAACACCATATATTTT
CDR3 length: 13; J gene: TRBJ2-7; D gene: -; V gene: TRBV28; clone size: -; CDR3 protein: CASSKQGADEQYF; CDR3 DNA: TGTGCCAGCAGTAAACAGGGTGCGGACGAGCAGTACTTC
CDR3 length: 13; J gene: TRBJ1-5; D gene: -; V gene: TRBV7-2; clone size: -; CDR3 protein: CASSSDRNRPQHF; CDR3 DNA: TGTGCCAGCAGCTCCGACAGGAACCGACCCCAGCATTTT
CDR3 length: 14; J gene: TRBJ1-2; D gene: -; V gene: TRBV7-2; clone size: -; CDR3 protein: CASSNYRSNYGYTF; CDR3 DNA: TGTGCCAGCAGCAACTACAGAAGTAACTATGGCTACACCTTC
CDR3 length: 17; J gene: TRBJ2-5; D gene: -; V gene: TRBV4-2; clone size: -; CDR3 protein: CASSQEGPPEWGETQYF; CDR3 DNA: TGTGCCAGCAGCCAAGAAGGGCCGCCGGAGTGGGGGGAGACCCAGTACTTC
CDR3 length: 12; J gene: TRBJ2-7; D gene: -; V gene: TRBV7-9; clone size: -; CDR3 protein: CASSLTGYEQYF; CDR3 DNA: TGTGCCAGCAGCTTAACGGGCTACGAGCAGTACTTC
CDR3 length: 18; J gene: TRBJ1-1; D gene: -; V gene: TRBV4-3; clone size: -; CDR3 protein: CASSQDNGRGGTNTEAFF; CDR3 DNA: TGCGCCAGCAGCCAAGATAATGGTCGGGGGGGGACCAACACTGAAGCTTTCTTT
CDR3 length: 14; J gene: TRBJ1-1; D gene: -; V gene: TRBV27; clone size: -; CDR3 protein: CASKPDGPNTEAFF; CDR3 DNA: TGTGCCAGCAAACCTGACGGACCAAACACTGAAGCTTTCTTT
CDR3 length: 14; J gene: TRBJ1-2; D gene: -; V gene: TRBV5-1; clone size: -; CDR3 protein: CASSLDSTNYGYTF; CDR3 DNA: TGCGCCAGCAGCTTGGACAGTACTAACTATGGCTACACCTTC
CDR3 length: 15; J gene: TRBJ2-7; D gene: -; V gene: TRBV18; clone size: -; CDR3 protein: CASSPSLGGGHEQYF; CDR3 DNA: TGTGCCAGCTCACCGTCTCTTGGGGGAGGCCACGAGCAGTACTTC
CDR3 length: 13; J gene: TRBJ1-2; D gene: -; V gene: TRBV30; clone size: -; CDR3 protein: CAWSRDRPYGYTF; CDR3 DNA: TGTGCCTGGTCGCGAGACAGACCCTATGGCTACACCTTC
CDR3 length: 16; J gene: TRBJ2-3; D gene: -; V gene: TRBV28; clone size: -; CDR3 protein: CASSAEYSVRRDTQYF; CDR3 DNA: TGTGCCAGCAGTGCCGAATACAGTGTCCGACGAGATACGCAGTATTTT
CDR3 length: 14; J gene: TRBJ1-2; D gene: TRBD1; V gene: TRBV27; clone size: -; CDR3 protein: CASKPPGQIYGYTF; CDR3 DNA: TGTGCCAGCAAACCTCCGGGACAGATCTATGGCTACACCTTC
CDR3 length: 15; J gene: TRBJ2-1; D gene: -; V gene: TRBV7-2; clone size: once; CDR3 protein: CASSPIGLAVGEQFF; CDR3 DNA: TGTGCCAGCAGCCCGATAGGACTCGCCGTGGGAGAGCAGTTCTTC
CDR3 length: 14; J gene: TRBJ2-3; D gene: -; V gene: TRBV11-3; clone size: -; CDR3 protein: CASSLDGEFDTQYF; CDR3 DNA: TGTGCCAGCAGCTTGGACGGGGAATTCGATACGCAGTATTTT
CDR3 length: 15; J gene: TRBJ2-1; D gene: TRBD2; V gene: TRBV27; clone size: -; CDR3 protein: CASSLSSSGYNEQFF; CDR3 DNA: TGTGCCAGCAGTTTATCGTCTAGCGGGTACAATGAGCAGTTCTTC
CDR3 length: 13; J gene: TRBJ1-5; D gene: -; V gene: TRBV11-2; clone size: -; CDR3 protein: CASSLGGYQPQHF; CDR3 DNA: TGTGCCAGCAGCTTAGGCGGGTACCAGCCCCAGCATTTT
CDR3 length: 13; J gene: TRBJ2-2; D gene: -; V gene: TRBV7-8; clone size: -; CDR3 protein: CASSETDTGELFF; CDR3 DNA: TGTGCCAGCAGCGAGACAGACACCGGGGAGCTGTTTTTT
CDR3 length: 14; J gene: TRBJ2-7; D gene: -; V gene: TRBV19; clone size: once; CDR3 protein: CASSIADGNYEQYF; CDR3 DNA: TGTGCCAGTAGTATTGCGGACGGTAACTACGAGCAGTACTTC
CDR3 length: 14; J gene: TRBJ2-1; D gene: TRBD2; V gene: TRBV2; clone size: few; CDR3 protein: CASGGLAGPNEQFF; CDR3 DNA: TGTGCCAGCGGGGGACTAGCGGGACCCAATGAGCAGTTCTTC
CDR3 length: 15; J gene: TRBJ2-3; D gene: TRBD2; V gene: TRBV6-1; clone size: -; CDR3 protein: CASSDYGRVADTQYF; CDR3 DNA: TGTGCCAGCAGTGACTATGGGAGGGTAGCAGATACGCAGTATTTT
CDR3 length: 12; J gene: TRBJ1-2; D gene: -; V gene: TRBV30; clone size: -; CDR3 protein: CAWSVQGYGYTF; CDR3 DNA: TGTGCCTGGAGTGTACAGGGATATGGCTACACCTTC
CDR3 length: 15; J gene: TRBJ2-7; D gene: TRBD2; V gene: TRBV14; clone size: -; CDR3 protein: CASSLWASGSYEQYF; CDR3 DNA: TGTGCCAGCAGCCTCTGGGCTAGCGGGAGCTACGAGCAGTACTTC
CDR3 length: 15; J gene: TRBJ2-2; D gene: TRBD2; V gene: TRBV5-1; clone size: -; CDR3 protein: CASSLSGEGSGELFF; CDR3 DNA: TGCGCCAGCAGCTTGAGCGGGGAGGGGTCCGGGGAGCTGTTTTTT
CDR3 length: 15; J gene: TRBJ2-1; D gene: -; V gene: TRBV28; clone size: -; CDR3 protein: CASSPGQRAINEQFF; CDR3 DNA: TGTGCCAGCAGTCCCGGGCAGCGGGCAATCAATGAGCAGTTCTTC
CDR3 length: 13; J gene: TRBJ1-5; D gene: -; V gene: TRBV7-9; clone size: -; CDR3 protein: CASSFRGGQPQHF; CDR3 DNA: TGTGCCAGCAGCTTCAGGGGAGGTCAGCCCCAGCATTTT
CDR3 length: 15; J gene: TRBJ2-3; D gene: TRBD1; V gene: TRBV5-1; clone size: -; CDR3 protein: CASSLETGPTDTQYF; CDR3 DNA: TGCGCCAGCAGCTTGGAGACAGGGCCCACAGATACGCAGTATTTT
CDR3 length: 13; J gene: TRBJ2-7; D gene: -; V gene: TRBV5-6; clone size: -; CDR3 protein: CASSPQGSYEQYF; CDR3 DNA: TGTGCCAGCAGCCCCCAGGGATCCTACGAGCAGTACTTC
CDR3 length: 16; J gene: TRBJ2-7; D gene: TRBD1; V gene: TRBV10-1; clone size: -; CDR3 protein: CARPQCGRTGAYEQYF; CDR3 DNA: TGCGCCAGACCCCAGTGTGGAAGGACAGGGGCCTACGAGCAGTACTTC
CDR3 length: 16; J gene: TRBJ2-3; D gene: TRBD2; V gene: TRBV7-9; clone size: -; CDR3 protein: CASSGPTSGSTDTQYF; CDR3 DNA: TGTGCCAGCAGCGGACCGACTAGCGGGAGCACAGATACGCAGTATTTT
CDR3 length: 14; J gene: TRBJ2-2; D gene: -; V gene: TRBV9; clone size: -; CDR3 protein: CASSVASSTGELFF; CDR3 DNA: TGTGCCAGCAGCGTAGCTTCTTCGACCGGGGAGCTGTTTTTT
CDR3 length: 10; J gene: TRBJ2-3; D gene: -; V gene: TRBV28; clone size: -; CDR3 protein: CASSSDTQYF; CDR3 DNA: TGTGCCAGCAGTTCAGATACGCAGTATTTT
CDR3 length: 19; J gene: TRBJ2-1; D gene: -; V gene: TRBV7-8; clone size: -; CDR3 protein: CASSLARAERTNLYNEQFF; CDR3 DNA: TGTGCCAGCAGCTTAGCGCGTGCGGAGCGCACAAATTTGTACAATGAGCAGTTCTTC
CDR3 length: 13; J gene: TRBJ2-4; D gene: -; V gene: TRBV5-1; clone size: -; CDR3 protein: CASSLGTMDIQYF; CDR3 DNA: TGCGCCAGCAGCTTAGGGACCATGGACATTCAGTACTTC
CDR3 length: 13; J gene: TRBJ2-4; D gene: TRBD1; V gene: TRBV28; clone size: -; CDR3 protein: CASGQVAKNIQYF; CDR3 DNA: TGTGCCAGCGGACAGGTAGCCAAAAACATTCAGTACTTC
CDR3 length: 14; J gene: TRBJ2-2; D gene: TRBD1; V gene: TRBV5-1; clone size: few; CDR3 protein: CASSPGTDTGELFF; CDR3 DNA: TGCGCCAGCAGCCCCGGGACAGACACCGGGGAGCTGTTTTTT
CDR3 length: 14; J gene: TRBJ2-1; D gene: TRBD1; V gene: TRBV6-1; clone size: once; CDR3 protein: CAGNRDRGSNEQFF; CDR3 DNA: TGTGCCGGCAACCGGGACAGGGGCTCCAATGAGCAGTTCTTC
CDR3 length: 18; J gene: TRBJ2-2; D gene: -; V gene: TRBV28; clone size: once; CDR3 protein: CASSSGGGSGGRTGELFF; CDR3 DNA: TGTGCCAGCAGCTCCGGCGGGGGCTCCGGGGGGCGCACCGGGGAGCTGTTTTTT
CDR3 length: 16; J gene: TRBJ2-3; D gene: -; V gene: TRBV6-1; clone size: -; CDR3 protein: CASSEGGRPGPDTQYF; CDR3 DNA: TGTGCCAGCAGTGAAGGGGGTCGTCCAGGCCCAGATACGCAGTATTTT
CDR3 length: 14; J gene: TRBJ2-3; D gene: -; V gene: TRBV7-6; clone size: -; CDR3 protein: CASSRDVTADTQYF; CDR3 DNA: TGTGCCAGCAGCCGCGATGTTACAGCCGATACGCAGTATTTT
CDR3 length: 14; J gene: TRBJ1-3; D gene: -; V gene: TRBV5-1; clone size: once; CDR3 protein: CASSREPAGNTIYF; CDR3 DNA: TGCGCCAGCAGTAGGGAACCCGCTGGAAACACCATATATTTT
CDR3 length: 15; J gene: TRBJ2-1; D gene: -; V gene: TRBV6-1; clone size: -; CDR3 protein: CASSIDRTGYNEQFF; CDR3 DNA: TGTGCCAGCAGTATTGATAGGACGGGCTACAATGAGCAGTTCTTC
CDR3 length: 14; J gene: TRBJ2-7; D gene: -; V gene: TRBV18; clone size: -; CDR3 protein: CASSPPGFSYEQYF; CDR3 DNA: TGTGCCAGCTCACCACCGGGGTTTTCCTACGAGCAGTACTTC
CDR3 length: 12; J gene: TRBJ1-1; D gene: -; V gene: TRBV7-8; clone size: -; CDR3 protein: CASTSIRRLAFF; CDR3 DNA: TGTGCCAGCACCTCAATCCGACGGTTAGCTTTCTTT
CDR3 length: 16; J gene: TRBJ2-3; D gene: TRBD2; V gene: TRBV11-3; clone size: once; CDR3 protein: CASSLSLAGGADTQYF; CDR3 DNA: TGTGCCAGCAGCTTATCACTAGCGGGAGGGGCAGATACGCAGTATTTT
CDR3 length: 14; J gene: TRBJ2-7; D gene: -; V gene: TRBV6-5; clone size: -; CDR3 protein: CASSLRAAVSEQYF; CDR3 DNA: TGTGCCAGCAGCCTAAGAGCGGCAGTCTCCGAGCAGTACTTC
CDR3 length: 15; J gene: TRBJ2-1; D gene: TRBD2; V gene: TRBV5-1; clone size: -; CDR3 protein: CASSLPSGAYNEQFF; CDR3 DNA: TGCGCCAGCAGCTTACCTAGCGGGGCCTACAATGAGCAGTTCTTC
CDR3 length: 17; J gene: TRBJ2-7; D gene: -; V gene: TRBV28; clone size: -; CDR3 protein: CASSPFGLQGFEGEQYF; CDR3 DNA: TGTGCCAGCAGTCCGTTTGGCTTACAGGGTTTTGAAGGCGAGCAGTACTTC
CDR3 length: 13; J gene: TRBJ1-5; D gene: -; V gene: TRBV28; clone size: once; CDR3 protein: CASGTTARGPQHF; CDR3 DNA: TGTGCCAGCGGGACGACAGCCAGAGGGCCCCAGCATTTT
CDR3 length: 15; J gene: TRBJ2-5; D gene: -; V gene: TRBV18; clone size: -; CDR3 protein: CASSPGGGVGETQYF; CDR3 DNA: TGTGCCAGCTCACCGGGAGGGGGCGTCGGAGAGACCCAGTACTTC
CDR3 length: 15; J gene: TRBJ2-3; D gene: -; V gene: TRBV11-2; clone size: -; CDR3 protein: CASSLKLGMTDTQYF; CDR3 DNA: TGTGCCAGCAGCTTGAAACTAGGGATGACAGATACGCAGTATTTT
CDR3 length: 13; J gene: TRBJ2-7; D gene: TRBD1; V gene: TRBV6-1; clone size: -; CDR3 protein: CASRRTGPHEQYF; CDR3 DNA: TGTGCCAGCAGACGGACAGGGCCCCACGAGCAGTACTTC
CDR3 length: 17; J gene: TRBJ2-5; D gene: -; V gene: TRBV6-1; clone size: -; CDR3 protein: CASSEDLRQGMEETQYF; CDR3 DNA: TGTGCCAGCAGTGAAGACTTAAGGCAGGGGATGGAGGAGACCCAGTACTTC